These 27 T cell receptor beta chains came from one sample sequenced in a study of blood T cells in healthy people across ages. The authors ran a second PCR of 7 to 11 cycles using a sample-barcoded 5' primer and a J-beta primer mix. TCRdb reprocessed the 5' RACE reads with MiXCR, giving one entry per CDR3 protein. The sample has more than 1 million distinct CDR3 sequences, less than 50% seen once. The specimen sequenced was blood. The receptors stem from a woman aged 55-70 years in good health.

The rearrangement joins TRBV12-3 or TRBV12-4 to TRBJ2-4, with D unclear. V shed 6 bases and J shed 6 bases, with 15 bases lying between them. The CDR3 extends over 14 amino acids. CDR3 amino acids: CASSRRRPGNIQYF. The DNA of the CDR3 is TGTGCCAGCAGCCGTCGGCGGCCGGGAAACATTCAGTACTTC.

This clonotype was seen at least ten times. This chain connects TRBV15 to TRBJ2-5; 8 nucleotides align to TRBD1. This CDR3 comprises 16 residues. Germline lookup yields CDR1 LNHNV and CDR2 YYDKDF (reference sequence). Trimming removed 0 bases from V and 7 bases from J; junction bases left unmatched: 10. Here the CDR3 DNA reads TGTGCCACCAGCAGAGATCCTACAGGGGGGCGTGGGACCCAGTACTTC. The encoded protein is CATSRDPTGGRGTQYF.

The chain recombines TRBV2 with TRBJ2-7; tentatively, D is TRBD1 (5 bases). Germline assignment: CDR1 SNHLY and CDR2 FYNNEI. The CDR3 is 17 residues long. The ends were cut back, 2 bases at V and 6 bases at J, with 23 bases in the middle. CDR3 in amino acids: CASSESLQDIDHGEQYF. The CDR3 DNA follows: TGTGCCAGCAGTGAATCCCTCCAGGACATAGATCATGGCGAGCAGTACTTC.

This chain links TRBV24-1 with TRBJ2-1; tentatively, D is TRBD2 (7 bases). Germline CDR1 reads KGHDR; CDR2 reads SFDVKD. The CDR3 is made up of 15 amino acids. Deletions cut 2 bases from V and 8 bases from J, with 15 bases between. This CDR3 is CATSDWGGSGYEQFF. The CDR3 DNA follows: TGTGCCACCAGTGATTGGGGGGGCAGCGGTTATGAGCAGTTCTTC.

The chain couples TRBV14 to TRBJ2-1, with unresolved D. The CDR3 covers 14 residues. Trimming removed 0 bases at V and 7 bases at J, with 10 bases between. The germline V gene encodes CDR1 SGHDN and CDR2 FVKESK. The CDR3 sequence is CASSQEGWWNEQFF. CDR3 nucleotides: TGTGCCAGCAGCCAAGAGGGCTGGTGGAATGAGCAGTTCTTC.

The chain is built from TRBV29-1 and TRBJ1-2, with D tentatively TRBD1 (5 bases). The germline V gene encodes CDR1 SQVTM and CDR2 ANQGSEA. The CDR3 contains 17 residues. The V end lost 4 bases, the J end lost 4 bases, and 25 bases lay between the germline ends. The CDR3 nucleotides read TGCAGCGTTGGGGGCGGCCCAAGGGAGGGCGGTAGCTATGGCTACACCTTC. Translating gives CSVGGGPREGGSYGYTF.

The rearrangement joins TRBV14 to TRBJ2-1, with 12 bases identical to TRBD2. V was clipped by 0 bases and J by 8 bases; unmatched bases: 5. This CDR3 has 16 amino acids. CDR1 is SGHDN, CDR2 FVKESK, per germline. The chain's CDR3 is CASSQDASGRADEQFF. The CDR3 DNA is TGTGCCAGCAGCCAAGATGCTAGCGGGAGGGCCGATGAGCAGTTCTTC.

The rearrangement links TRBV12-3 or TRBV12-4 to TRBJ1-5; 7 bases line up with TRBD1. The V and J ends lost 5 bases and 2 bases, in that order; junction bases with no gene match: 6. The CDR3 has 15 amino acids. The CDR3 region has the DNA TGTGCCAGCAGTCTAACAGGGGAAGGCAATCAGCCCCAGCATTTT. As protein: CASSLTGEGNQPQHF.

The chain combines TRBV7-3 with TRBJ2-1, with 10 bases aligning to TRBD2. This CDR3 has 18 amino acids. From germline, CDR1 is SGHTA and CDR2 FQGTGA. With V trimmed by 5 bases and J by 1 base, 11 bases remained unmatched. CDR3 nucleotide sequence: TGTGCCAGCAGCCCCAATCCATCTAGCGGGAGATCCTACAATGAGCAGTTCTTC. Protein: CASSPNPSSGRSYNEQFF. The whole variable domain, filled in from reference TRBV7-3 and TRBJ2-1, reads GAGVSQTPSNKVTEKGKYVELRCDPISGHTALYWYRQSLGQGPEFLIYFQGTGAADDSGLPNDRFFAVRPEGSVSTLKIQRTERGDSAVYLCASSPNPSSGRSYNEQFFGPGTRLTVL.

There are many counts of this clonotype. Here the CDR3 DNA reads TGTGCCAGCAGCTTAGGGGGGACCGAGCAGTACTTC. This translates into CASSLGGTEQYF. The chain recombines TRBV7-9 with TRBJ2-7; D possibly matches TRBD1 or TRBD2 (5 bases each). V was cut by 1 base and J by 6 bases, with 7 bases left in between. The CDR3 has 12 amino acids. Germline V gene lookup returns CDR1 SEHNR and CDR2 FQNEAQ (reference sequence).

The chain uses TRBV12-3 or TRBV12-4 and TRBJ2-1, with 11 bases identical to TRBD2. The CDR3 spans 16 residues. Trimming cost V 6 bases and J 7 bases; bases outside gene matches: 11. The CDR3 reads CASRPQLAGARNEQFF. The CDR3 nucleotides read TGTGCCAGCAGACCCCAACTAGCGGGAGCTCGGAATGAGCAGTTCTTC.

Only a few counts were recorded for this clonotype. V usage is TRBV12-3 or TRBV12-4 and J usage is TRBJ2-1; no clear D. The CDR3 extends over 13 amino acids. Trimming removed 3 bases at V and 4 bases at J, with 7 bases between. This chain's CDR3 is CASSLINYNEQFF. Here the CDR3 DNA reads TGTGCCAGCAGTTTGATCAATTACAATGAGCAGTTCTTC.

This chain connects TRBV7-8 to TRBJ2-5, with 7 nucleotides matching TRBD1. Germline trimming cut 0 bases from V and 11 bases from J; bases unmatched to any gene: 15. Germline loops: CDR1 SGHVS, CDR2 FQNEAQ. This CDR3 has 16 residues. The CDR3 DNA follows: TGTGCCAGCAGCTTAGCATTGGGACAGAGGGACAATGAGCAGTACTTC. It yields the protein CASSLALGQRDNEQYF.

The V and J genes are TRBV7-9 and TRBJ2-3; tentatively, D is TRBD1 (5 bases). Germline V lookup: CDR1 SEHNR, CDR2 FQNEAQ (reference sequence). The CDR3 has 16 residues. The V and J ends lost 0 bases and 2 bases respectively, with 12 bases between them. CDR3 sequence: CASSLALQGNTDTQYF. CDR3 DNA sequence: TGTGCCAGCAGCTTAGCGCTGCAGGGAAACACAGATACGCAGTATTTT. Together with reference TRBV7-9 and TRBJ2-3, the CDR3 gives the full variable domain: DTGVSQNPRHKITKRGQNVTFRCDPISEHNRLYWYRQTLGQGPEFLTYFQNEAQLEKSRLLSDRFSAERPKGSFSTLEIQRTEQGDSAMYLCASSLALQGNTDTQYFGPGTRLTVL.

The J gene is TRBJ2-3, the V gene TRBV5-6; tentatively, D is TRBD2 (5 bases). V lost 4 bases, J lost 2 bases, and 20 bases lay in between. Germline-derived CDR1 and CDR2 are SGHDT and YYEEEE. This CDR3 is built from 17 residues. The CDR3 is CASSAGMSSRYTDTQYF. DNA for the CDR3: TGTGCCAGCAGCGCTGGTATGTCTAGCCGCTACACAGATACGCAGTATTTT.

This chain connects TRBV24-1 to TRBJ2-3, with unresolved D. CDR1 is KGHDR and CDR2 is SFDVKD in the germline V gene. The CDR3 runs to 13 residues. V gave up 4 bases and J gave up 0 bases, with 4 bases separating them. CDR3 in amino acids: CATSDLSTDTQYF. The CDR3 DNA follows: TGTGCCACCAGTGACCTTAGCACAGATACGCAGTATTTT.

The chain is built from TRBV12-3 or TRBV12-4 and TRBJ2-4; 9 nucleotides match TRBD1. The assigned J gene may be wrong: the sequence end matches TRBJ2-7 better. This CDR3 region has 14 residues. Written as DNA, the CDR3 is TGTGCCAGCCACCAAACCGGGACAGGGAGCGAGCAGTACTTC. Its translation is CASHQTGTGSEQYF.

As for this clonotype: This may arise from a read error, as a much more abundant clone is one base away. In DNA, the CDR3 is TGTGCCAGCAGCCAGCGGGGACCACAAGAGACCCAGTACTTC. This encodes CASSQRGPQETQYF. The V call is TRBV12-3 or TRBV12-4, the J call TRBJ2-5; 7 nucleotides align to TRBD2. The V segment lost 6 bases and the J segment 2 bases; nucleotides outside the gene matches: 6. The CDR3 is 14 residues long.

V and J are TRBV27 and TRBJ2-1; possibly TRBD1 or TRBD2 for D (5 bases each). The CDR3 sequence is 13 residues long. V lost 6 bases and J 8 bases, leaving 14 bases between the germline ends. Germline V CDR1 and CDR2: MNHEY, SMNVEV (reference sequence). The DNA for the CDR3 is TGTGCCAGCAGCCAGATCTTGGGGGATGAGCAGTTCTTC. It codes for CASSQILGDEQFF.

This chain links TRBV28 with TRBJ2-1; a possible D gene is TRBD1 (5 bases). CDR1 MDHEN and CDR2 SYDVKM come from the germline V gene. This CDR3 region has 13 residues. Trimming shortened V by 3 bases and J by 6 bases, and 9 bases separated the two germline ends. CDR3 sequence (DNA): TGTGCCAGCAGTTTTCCAGGGATCAATGAGCAGTTCTTC. As protein: CASSFPGINEQFF. Using reference TRBV28 and TRBJ2-1 for the parts outside the CDR3, the full variable domain is DVKVTQSSRYLVKRTGEKVFLECVQDMDHENMFWYRQDPGLGLRLIYFSYDVKMKEKGDIPEGYSVSREKKERFSLILESASTNQTSMYLCASSFPGINEQFFGPGTRLTVL.

This clonotype has just a few counts. V gene TRBV5-6 combines with J gene TRBJ1-1; TRBD1 matches 9 bases. The CDR3 consists of 13 residues. The germline gives CDR1 SGHDT, CDR2 YYEEEE. After removal of 4 bases from V and 5 bases from J, the junction contained 3 bases not matched to a gene. The CDR3 loop is CASSGTGSTEAFF. In DNA form, the CDR3 reads TGTGCCAGCAGCGGGACAGGGTCTACTGAAGCTTTCTTT.

This clonotype was detected many times. The chain uses TRBV18 and TRBJ2-5; the D gene could be TRBD1 or TRBD2 (5 bases each). Deletions cut 3 bases from V and 5 bases from J, with 10 bases between. Germline-derived CDR1 and CDR2 are KGHSH and LQKENI. The CDR3 spans 13 residues. CDR3 DNA sequence: TGTGCCAGCTCACCCGGTGGGACGGAGACCCAGTACTTC. This translates into CASSPGGTETQYF.

The V gene is TRBV5-1, the J gene TRBJ2-3; the match to TRBD2 covers 10 bases. Germline V gene data show CDR1 as SGHRS and CDR2 as YFSETQ. The CDR3 contains 15 residues. With 3 bases clipped from V and 7 bases from J, the junction kept 8 bases outside the gene matches. Here the CDR3 reads CASSWGLAGVNTQYF. Written as DNA, the CDR3 is TGCGCCAGCAGCTGGGGCCTAGCGGGAGTCAATACGCAGTATTTT. The entire variable domain, with the rest obtained from reference TRBV5-1 and TRBJ2-3, is as follows: KAGVTQTPRYLIKTRGQQVTLSCSPISGHRSVSWYQQTPGQGLQFLFEYFSETQRNKGNFPGRFSGRQFSNSRSEMNVSTLELGDSALYLCASSWGLAGVNTQYFGPGTRLTVL.

V gene TRBV5-1 combines with J gene TRBJ2-1; 10 bases fit TRBD1. J gave up 10 bases and V 1 base, and 11 bases lay outside the gene matches. The germline gives CDR1 SGHRS, CDR2 YFSETQ. The CDR3 extends over 16 amino acids. The CDR3 reads CASSLSGTGALWEQFF. The CDR3 DNA sequence: TGCGCCAGCAGCTTGAGTGGGACAGGGGCCTTGTGGGAGCAGTTCTTC.

The chain employs TRBV10-3 and TRBJ2-7; D is ambiguous. The CDR3 has 13 amino acids. Trimming took off 3 bases at V and 3 bases at J, with 9 bases between the two ends. Germline CDR1 reads ENHRY; CDR2 reads SYGVKD. For the CDR3, the DNA is TGTGCCATCAGTGATATATTCCGCTACGAGCAGTACTTC. Translated, it gives CAISDIFRYEQYF.

The V and J genes are TRBV5-1 and TRBJ2-3, with D unclear. Germline lookup yields CDR1 SGHRS and CDR2 YFSETQ. CDR3 length: 12 amino acids. V was cut by 2 bases and J by 5 bases, with 6 bases left in between. In DNA, the CDR3 is TGCGCCAGCAGCTTTTTAAAAGATACGCAGTATTTT. Protein sequence: CASSFLKDTQYF.

This chain uses TRBV20-1 with TRBJ1-2; D is perhaps TRBD1 (5 bases). Trimming took off 4 bases at V and 8 bases at J, with 11 bases between the two ends. The CDR3 sequence is 11 residues long. Germline CDR1 is DFQATT and CDR2 is SNEGSKA (reference sequence). CDR3: CSANGARGYTF. In nucleotides, the CDR3 is TGCAGTGCTAATGGGGCGCGAGGCTACACCTTC.